A single sample gave rise to the 32 T cell receptor beta chains below, sequenced in a study of PD-L1 blockade in urothelial cancer. Time point given: peripheral blood 6 weeks after treatment start. Sequencing was performed with immunoSEQ multiplex PCR; in TCRdb, only in-frame clones are kept and a portion is missing. The sample shows about 110,000 clones, more than 85% of them seen only once. Sample: PBMCs, taken around atezolizumab (anti-PD-L1) treatment. The source of these receptors is a man in his 60s with urothelial cancer.

This clone was seen only once. The J gene is TRBJ1-5, the V gene TRBV30; D remains ambiguous. The CDR3 loop spans 17 amino acids. Trimming stripped 0 bases from V and 0 bases from J, with 15 bases between. The germline CDR1 and CDR2 sequences are GTSNPN and SVGIG (reference sequence). The CDR3 DNA reads as TGTGCCTGGAGTGTAATCGGGGTAGAGAGTAGCAATCAGCCCCAGCATTTT. Protein sequence: CAWSVIGVESSNQPQHF. Looking up the rest from reference TRBV30 and TRBJ1-5 gives the full variable domain: SQTIHQWPATLVQPVGSPLSLECTVEGTSNPNLYWYRQAAGRGLQLLFYSVGIGQISSEVPQNLSASRPQDRQFILSSKKLLLSDSGFYLCAWSVIGVESSNQPQHFGDGTRLSIL.

This clone was recorded once. The chain has TRBV6-5 and TRBJ2-1; 10 nucleotides agree with TRBD2. The germline gives CDR1 MNHEY, CDR2 SVGAGI. The CDR3 contains 15 residues. V trimming: 4 bases; J trimming: 4 bases; junction bases outside the gene matches: 4. The CDR3 sequence is CASSSSGGAYNEQFF. CDR3 nucleotide sequence: TGTGCCAGCAGTTCCAGCGGGGGGGCGTACAATGAGCAGTTCTTC.

This clone was observed a single time. The chain uses TRBV5-1 and TRBJ2-7; D not resolved. The CDR3 spans 14 residues. Deletions cut 2 bases from V and 0 bases from J, with 9 bases between. Germline V gene sequence: CDR1 SGHRS, CDR2 YFSETQ. Here the CDR3 DNA reads TGCGCCAGCAGCTTACCCTCGAGCTCCTACGAGCAGTACTTC. Its translation: CASSLPSSSYEQYF.

The rearrangement joins TRBV7-2 to TRBJ2-1; 10 positions match TRBD2. J lost 3 bases, V lost 5 bases, and 4 bases had no gene match. CDR3 length equals 15 residues. Germline V gene sequence: CDR1 SGHTA, CDR2 FQGNSA. CDR3 loop: CASSEVAGGYNEQFF. The CDR3 DNA follows: TGTGCCAGCAGCGAAGTAGCGGGAGGCTACAATGAGCAGTTCTTC. The variable domain in full, completed from reference TRBV7-2 and TRBJ2-1, reads GAGVSQSPSNKVTEKGKDVELRCDPISGHTALYWYRQSLGQGLEFLIYFQGNSAPDKSGLPSDRFSAERTGGSVSTLTIQRTQQEDSAVYLCASSEVAGGYNEQFFGPGTRLTVL.

This clone was seen only once. This chain uses TRBV21-1 with TRBJ2-7; the table's D call of TRBD1 was not tested on the DNA. TRBV21-1 is a recognized pseudogene. The CDR3 consists of 14 residues. The CDR3 bases are TGTGCCAGCGGGGGGGGACAGGGCCTCTACGAGCAGTACTTC. This encodes CASGGGQGLYEQYF.

The chain employs TRBV25-1 and TRBJ1-5; weak D call: TRBD1 (6 bases). V lost 8 bases and J 5 bases, leaving 16 bases between the germline ends. CDR1 MGHDK and CDR2 SYGVNS come from the germline V gene. The CDR3 runs 14 residues. CDR3 in DNA: TGTGCCAGCCGGCAGACAGGCTTTGATCAGCCCCAGCATTTT. Translation gives CASRQTGFDQPQHF.

The chain joins TRBV7-2 to TRBJ1-6; D possibly corresponds to TRBD1 (5 bases). Trimming took 6 bases from V and 4 from J, leaving 16 bases between them. Per the germline V gene, CDR1 is SGHTA and CDR2 is FQGNSA. The CDR3 covers 16 residues. DNA for the CDR3: TGTGCCAGCAGTATACTGACAGCGACGTATAATTCACCCCTCCACTTT. Translated, it gives CASSILTATYNSPLHF. The full variable domain, completed using reference TRBV7-2 and TRBJ1-6, is GAGVSQSPSNKVTEKGKDVELRCDPISGHTALYWYRQSLGQGLEFLIYFQGNSAPDKSGLPSDRFSAERTGGSVSTLTIQRTQQEDSAVYLCASSILTATYNSPLHFGNGTRLTVT.

The chain carries TRBV5-5 and TRBJ2-2; TRBD1 matches 11 bases. CDR3 length: 15 residues. V shed 0 bases and J 6 bases; nucleotides not matched to a gene: 1. Per germline, CDR1 SGHKS and CDR2 YYEKEE (reference sequence). This CDR3 reads CASSLGTGGSGELFF. CDR3 in DNA: TGTGCCAGCAGCTTGGGGACAGGGGGCTCCGGGGAGCTGTTTTTT.

V gene TRBV7-2 combines with J gene TRBJ2-3; TRBD1 might be the D (6 bases). CDR3 length: 13 residues. Germline V lookup: CDR1 SGHTA, CDR2 FQGNSA. The germline V and J ends were trimmed by 1 base and 6 bases, with 8 bases remaining between them. The CDR3 DNA follows: TGTGCCAGCAGCTTAGACCAGGGGGATACGCAGTATTTT. Its protein product is CASSLDQGDTQYF.

This chain links TRBV11-3 with TRBJ2-7; 9 bases agree with TRBD1. Germline V gives CDR1 SGHNT, CDR2 YENEEA. The length of the CDR3 is 14 residues. The V gene end was trimmed by 3 bases and the J gene end by 0 bases; junction bases not matched to a gene: 0. The CDR3 DNA sequence: TGTGCCAGCAGCTTGACAGGGGGCTCCTACGAGCAGTACTTC. Its translation is CASSLTGGSYEQYF. Together with reference TRBV11-3 and TRBJ2-7, the CDR3 gives the full variable domain: EAGVVQSPRYKIIEKKQPVAFWCNPISGHNTLYWYLQNLGQGPELLIRYENEEAVDDSQLPKDRFSAERLKGVDSTLKIQPAELGDSAVYLCASSLTGGSYEQYFGPGTRLTVT.

The chain has TRBV5-1 and TRBJ2-1; 16 bases match TRBD2. J gave up 13 bases and V 6 bases, and 10 bases lay outside the gene matches. CDR1 is SGHRS, CDR2 YFSETQ, per germline. The CDR3 loop spans 15 amino acids. The chain's CDR3 is CASTPSGLAGGTQFF. The CDR3 DNA reads as TGCGCCAGCACCCCTTCGGGACTAGCGGGAGGGACTCAGTTCTTC.

The rearrangement links TRBV6-5 to TRBJ1-1; no clear D. Trimming pared 5 bases from V and 4 bases from J, leaving 14 bases between. The CDR3 length is 14 residues. Per germline, CDR1 MNHEY and CDR2 SVGAGI. CDR3 nucleotide sequence: TGTGCCAGCAGTCCAGGAGGCGCGGGCACTGAAGCTTTCTTT. Translating it yields CASSPGGAGTEAFF.

This clone was recorded a few times. The chain has TRBV2 and TRBJ2-1, with TRBD2 matching over 8 bases. The CDR3 is 13 residues long. Losses at the gene ends were 6 bases for V and 16 bases for J; bases not matched to a gene: 14. Germline-derived CDR1 and CDR2 are SNHLY and FYNNEI. The CDR3, as DNA: TGTGCCAGCAGCGGCGAGCGGGAGAAGAGTTTATTCTTC. As protein: CASSGEREKSLFF.

The V and J genes are TRBV30 and TRBJ1-5; possibly TRBD1 for D (6 bases). CDR3 length: 14 amino acids. Germline CDR1 GTSNPN, CDR2 SVGIG (reference sequence). V lost 4 bases and J 4 bases, leaving 14 bases between the germline ends. CDR3 residues: CAWTPLDRNQPQHF. The CDR3 bases are TGTGCCTGGACCCCGCTCGACAGGAATCAGCCCCAGCATTTT.

The J gene is TRBJ2-3, the V gene TRBV28; 10 bases are shared with TRBD1. Trimming took 8 bases from V and 1 from J; bases not matched to a gene: 9. The CDR3 runs 16 residues. The V gene's germline CDR1 is MDHEN and CDR2 SYDVKM. CDR3 region: CASLEAGTGGTDTQYF. DNA of the CDR3: TGTGCCAGCTTAGAAGCCGGGACAGGGGGCACAGATACGCAGTATTTT.

The chain combines TRBV30 with TRBJ2-7; 9 nucleotides line up with TRBD1. J gave up 5 bases and V 5 bases, and 10 bases lay outside the gene matches. Germline V gene lookup returns CDR1 GTSNPN and CDR2 SVGIG (reference sequence). The CDR3 extends over 14 amino acids. The CDR3 loop reads CAWGPGQGSNEQYF. The CDR3 DNA follows: TGTGCCTGGGGACCGGGACAGGGAAGCAACGAGCAGTACTTC.

In DNA form, the CDR3 reads TGTGCCATCTCCGACAGAATAAACACTGAAGCTTTCTTT. Protein product: CAISDRINTEAFF. The V and J genes are TRBV10-3 and TRBJ1-1, with D perhaps matching TRBD1 (5 bases). The germline V and J ends were trimmed by 8 bases and 2 bases, with 12 bases remaining between them. CDR3 size: 13 residues. Germline CDR1 ENHRY, CDR2 SYGVKD.

The rearrangement uses TRBV7-2 and TRBJ2-5; D unclear. The V end lost 5 bases, the J end lost 1 base, and 11 bases lay between the germline ends. The CDR3 covers 14 residues. The V gene's germline CDR1 is SGHTA and CDR2 FQGNSA. CDR3 region: CASSHSGTQETQYF. In DNA form, the CDR3 reads TGTGCCAGCAGCCATTCAGGTACCCAAGAGACCCAGTACTTC.

The chain couples TRBV6-1 to TRBJ2-1; 9 nucleotides line up with TRBD1. The germline CDR1 and CDR2 sequences are MNHNS and SASEGT. This CDR3 contains 15 residues. The trim removed 4 bases at V and 4 bases at J, leaving 5 bases unmatched. CDR3 region: CASSGGQGKYNEQFF. CDR3 bases: TGTGCCAGCAGTGGGGGACAGGGAAAGTACAATGAGCAGTTCTTC.

The V gene is TRBV29-1, the J gene TRBJ2-3, with 8 bases lining up with TRBD1. V was pared by 3 bases and J by 0 bases, with 5 bases of the junction left unmatched. Germline V gene data show CDR1 as SQVTM and CDR2 as ANQGSEA. The CDR3 runs 15 residues. The DNA for the CDR3 is TGCAGCGTTGACTCAACAGGGGGGAGCACAGATACGCAGTATTTT. Protein: CSVDSTGGSTDTQYF.

This chain uses TRBV7-2 with TRBJ2-3; possibly TRBD1 for D (6 bases). CDR1 is SGHTA and CDR2 is FQGNSA in the germline V gene. V dropped 3 bases and J dropped 2 bases, with 12 bases sitting between them. The CDR3 sequence is 15 residues long. Written as DNA, the CDR3 is TGTGCCAGCAGCTTCCAAAGGGGGACCACAGATACGCAGTATTTT. Protein sequence: CASSFQRGTTDTQYF. The complete variable domain, with remaining parts taken from reference TRBV7-2 and TRBJ2-3, reads GAGVSQSPSNKVTEKGKDVELRCDPISGHTALYWYRQSLGQGLEFLIYFQGNSAPDKSGLPSDRFSAERTGGSVSTLTIQRTQQEDSAVYLCASSFQRGTTDTQYFGPGTRLTVL.

CDR3 nucleotides: TGTGCCAGCCCGACAGGGTACAATCAGCCCCAGCATTTT. It translates to CASPTGYNQPQHF. The V gene is TRBV21-1, the J gene TRBJ1-5; TRBD1 reflects the table's D call only, with no check against the DNA. TRBV21-1 is a documented pseudogene. This CDR3 region has 13 residues.

The J gene is TRBJ2-3, the V gene TRBV7-6, with D possibly TRBD2 on 5 matching bases. In germline, CDR1 is SGHVS, CDR2 FNYEAQ. This CDR3 region has 16 residues. V lost 3 bases to trimming and J lost 0 bases, with 13 bases between them. CDR3: CASSFSPGSSTDTQYF. The CDR3 DNA reads TGTGCCAGCAGCTTCTCTCCGGGGTCTAGCACAGATACGCAGTATTTT.

The chain links TRBV4-1 to TRBJ2-1; D uncertain. Germline loops: CDR1 MGHRA, CDR2 YSYEKL. The CDR3 runs to 15 residues. Deletions cut 3 bases from V and 2 bases from J, with 11 bases between. CDR3 bases: TGCGCCAGCAGCCAGCTGGCGACTCCCTACAATGAGCAGTTCTTC. This codes for CASSQLATPYNEQFF.

The CDR3 sequence is CASTLDRDGSPQHF. CDR3 coding DNA: TGTGCCAGCACCTTGGACAGGGACGGATCTCCCCAGCATTTT. This chain connects TRBV6-1 to TRBJ1-5; TRBD1 matches at 8 bases. The CDR3 is 14 amino acids. V trimming: 7 bases; J trimming: 10 bases; junction bases outside the gene matches: 12. Germline loops: CDR1 MNHNS, CDR2 SASEGT.

The J gene is TRBJ2-1, the V gene TRBV27; no clear D. V lost 3 bases to trimming and J lost 9 bases, with 12 bases between them. This CDR3 has 13 residues. Germline CDR1 MNHEY, CDR2 SMNVEV (reference sequence). CDR3 sequence reads: CASSFLSSGEQFF. In DNA, the CDR3 is TGTGCCAGCAGTTTTTTGAGCTCCGGTGAGCAGTTCTTC.

This rearrangement joins TRBV9 to TRBJ1-5; 8 bases are shared with TRBD1. In germline, CDR1 is SGDLS, CDR2 YYNGEE. This CDR3 spans 13 amino acids. The trim removed 4 bases at V and 7 bases at J, leaving 4 bases unmatched. The chain's CDR3 is CASSIGQGQPQHF. CDR3 in DNA: TGTGCCAGCAGCATAGGACAGGGCCAGCCCCAGCATTTT.

The chain couples TRBV15 to TRBJ2-7; 10 bases map to TRBD1. The CDR3 is 16 amino acids. Germline CDR1 LNHNV, CDR2 YYDKDF (reference sequence). The V and J ends lost 8 bases and 4 bases, in that order; junction bases with no gene match: 14. In nucleotides, the CDR3 is TGTGCCACCGGGCGACAGGGGGCGGGAGGAAGGTACGAGCAGTACTTC. Its translation: CATGRQGAGGRYEQYF.

This rearrangement joins TRBV28 to TRBJ2-3, with D possibly matching TRBD1 (6 bases). V gave up 2 bases and J gave up 3 bases, with 15 bases separating them. CDR3 length equals 16 residues. Germline V gene sequence: CDR1 MDHEN, CDR2 SYDVKM. The CDR3 is CASSLDWGHRTDTQYF. CDR3 coding DNA: TGTGCCAGCAGTTTAGATTGGGGACACCGAACAGATACGCAGTATTTT. The complete variable domain, with remaining parts taken from reference TRBV28 and TRBJ2-3, reads DVKVTQSSRYLVKRTGEKVFLECVQDMDHENMFWYRQDPGLGLRLIYFSYDVKMKEKGDIPEGYSVSREKKERFSLILESASTNQTSMYLCASSLDWGHRTDTQYFGPGTRLTVL.

The rearrangement uses TRBV11-1 and TRBJ1-4; D is undetermined. The germline V and J ends were trimmed by 5 bases and 4 bases, with 8 bases remaining between them. The CDR3 spans 13 residues. Germline loops: CDR1 SGHAT, CDR2 FQDESV (reference sequence). DNA of the CDR3: TGTGCCAGCAGCCTACAGCATAATGAAAAACTGTTTTTT. This translates into CASSLQHNEKLFF.

The V gene is TRBV10-3, the J gene TRBJ1-5; the D gene is possibly TRBD1 (6 bases). The V gene lost 2 bases and the J gene lost 3 bases, with 8 bases spanning the gap. Germline lookup yields CDR1 ENHRY and CDR2 SYGVKD. The CDR3 length is 14 residues. CDR3 DNA: TGTGCCATCAGTGAGAGGGACATCAATCAGCCCCAGCATTTT. As protein: CAISERDINQPQHF.

This chain links TRBV13 with TRBJ1-1, with D uncertain. Germline V CDR1 and CDR2: PRHDT, FYEKMQ (reference sequence). The CDR3 is 14 amino acids. V lost 1 base, J lost 0 bases, and 6 bases lay in between. Here the CDR3 DNA reads TGTGCCAGCAGCTTAGCACAGCTGAACACTGAAGCTTTCTTT. Translating it yields CASSLAQLNTEAFF.